A selection of T cell receptor beta chains follows, all from one sample in a study of T cell changes during pregnancy in multiple sclerosis. Measured with immunoSEQ multiplex PCR; TCRdb has only the in-frame clones, and not every one. The sample lists some 44,000 clones, 87% occurring once. Material: CD4+ T cells from peripheral blood mononuclear cells, obtained after pregnancy. The receptors here all came from a female donor with multiple sclerosis, enrolled in a pregnancy study. The CDR3 runs from the conserved cysteine through the conserved F or W. D genes are given only for firm matches. Not every row has a clone size; where given, it reads once, few, many or a size class.

V gene	J gene	clone size	D gene	CDR3 DNA	CDR3 protein
TRBV5-6	TRBJ1-4	NA	NA	TGTGCCAGCAGACGCGCAGGGGAGAATGAAAAACTGTTTTTT	CASRRAGENEKLFF
TRBV5-1	TRBJ2-1	NA	NA	TGCGCCAGCAGCCTGGAGGGGATTTACCACAATGAGCAGTTCTTC	CASSLEGIYHNEQFF
TRBV6-1	TRBJ1-6	NA	NA	TGTGCCAGCAGTGAAGCACAGGCCCTCTCCTATAATTCACCCCTCCACTTT	CASSEAQALSYNSPLHF
TRBV5-4	TRBJ1-5	NA	NA	TGTGCCAGCAGCTTGGATGGGGCACTGGGTCAGCCCCAGCATTTT	CASSLDGALGQPQHF
TRBV28	TRBJ1-4	NA	TRBD1	TGTGCCAGCAGTCCTCTCGACAGGGAGGAAAAACTGTTTTTT	CASSPLDREEKLFF
TRBV9	TRBJ2-1	NA	TRBD1	TGTGCCAGCAGCGTCCGGACAGGGGGAAGGAATGAGCAGTTCTTC	CASSVRTGGRNEQFF
TRBV28	TRBJ1-2	NA	TRBD1	TGTGCCAGCAGTTTGTGGACAGGCCTTTTCGGCTACACCTTC	CASSLWTGLFGYTF
TRBV10-3	TRBJ1-1	NA	NA	TGTGCCATCAGTGATGGAGGGACTGAAGCTTTCTTT	CAISDGGTEAFF
TRBV7-9	TRBJ1-4	NA	TRBD1	TGTGCCAGCAGGGGGGACAGAGCTAATGAAAAACTGTTTTTT	CASRGDRANEKLFF
TRBV2	TRBJ1-1	few	TRBD1	TGTGCCAGCAGTACCTGGGACAGGGGAATGAACACTGAAGCTTTCTTT	CASSTWDRGMNTEAFF
TRBV5-1	TRBJ2-7	NA	NA	TGCGCCAGCAGCCCGGGACCCATGGGAGGATCGCTGGTTTACGAGCAGTACTTC	CASSPGPMGGSLVYEQYF
TRBV7-2	TRBJ1-1	NA	NA	TGTGCCAGCAGCTTTCAGGGCTCGAACACTGAAGCTTTCTTT	CASSFQGSNTEAFF
TRBV4-1	TRBJ2-1	NA	TRBD2	TGCGCCAGCAGCCAAGATCCACCCTCGGGGGGTAGGAATGAGCAGTTCTTC	CASSQDPPSGGRNEQFF
TRBV2	TRBJ1-2	NA	NA	TGTGCCAGCAGGACTGACAGGACAAGTAGCTACACCTTC	CASRTDRTSSYTF
TRBV7-2	TRBJ2-7	NA	NA	TGTGCCAGCAGCCGAAACACGGGAGAGCAGTACTTC	CASSRNTGEQYF
TRBV7-6	TRBJ1-1	NA	NA	TGTGCCAGCAGCTTAGAAAGCCTCGACACTGAAGCTTTCTTT	CASSLESLDTEAFF
TRBV6-6	TRBJ2-5	NA	TRBD1	TGTGCCAGCAGTTCCCAACAGGGGGCGGAGACCCAGTACTTC	CASSSQQGAETQYF
TRBV5-6	TRBJ2-7	NA	NA	TGTGCCAGCTCACTCCTACCCTACGAGCAGTACTTC	CASSLLPYEQYF
TRBV2	TRBJ2-3	NA	NA	TGTGCCAGCAGCCCTCTAGCGTCGGGGGCAGATACGCAGTATTTT	CASSPLASGADTQYF
TRBV4-3	TRBJ1-6	NA	NA	TGCGCCAGCAGCCAAGACGCTCTCCCCGGTCTCTCCTATAATTCACCCCTCCACTTT	CASSQDALPGLSYNSPLHF
TRBV5-8	TRBJ2-2	NA	TRBD1	TGTGCCAGCAGCTTGGGCCGGACAGGGGACACCGGGGAGCTGTTTTTT	CASSLGRTGDTGELFF
TRBV7-2	TRBJ1-1	few	TRBD1	TGTGCCAGCAGCTCCCCTGACGAGGGGGCTCGTACTGAAGCTTTCTTT	CASSSPDEGARTEAFF
TRBV5-1	TRBJ1-4	NA	NA	TGCGCCAGCAGCTGGCAGGGGTTAAGTGAAAAACTGTTTTTT	CASSWQGLSEKLFF
TRBV5-6	TRBJ2-5	NA	NA	TGTGCCAGCAGCTTGGTCCGGGGGAACCAAGAGACCCAGTACTTC	CASSLVRGNQETQYF
TRBV5-4	TRBJ1-2	NA	NA	TGTGCCAGCAGCTTGGATGGGGAGGGCTATGGCTACACCTTC	CASSLDGEGYGYTF
TRBV7-9	TRBJ2-5	NA	TRBD1	TGTGCCAGCAGCTCCAGGGGGCCCGAGACCCAGTACTTC	CASSSRGPETQYF
TRBV18	TRBJ1-5	NA	NA	TGTGCCAGCTCACCAACAGGGAGGGGCAATCAGCCCCAGCATTTT	CASSPTGRGNQPQHF
TRBV5-1	TRBJ2-7	NA	TRBD2	TGCGCCAGCAGTCCGCTAGCGGGGATGAACGAGCAGTACTTC	CASSPLAGMNEQYF
TRBV4-1	TRBJ2-5	NA	TRBD2	TGCGCCAGCAGCCAAGAAGAACTAGCGGGGCTCCGGCGGAAGACCCAGTACTTC	CASSQEELAGLRRKTQYF
TRBV30	TRBJ1-1	NA	TRBD1	TGTGCCTGGAGCCGGACAGGGGACACTGAAGCTTTCTTT	CAWSRTGDTEAFF
TRBV19	TRBJ1-2	NA	NA	TGTGCCAGTAGTATAGACGGGGGCTATGGCTACACCTTC	CASSIDGGYGYTF
TRBV2	TRBJ1-1	NA	NA	TGTGCCAGCAGTTCGGAGGGGTGGGGGAGCACTGAAGCTTTCTTT	CASSSEGWGSTEAFF
TRBV5-1	TRBJ1-1	NA	NA	TGCGCCAGCAGCTTGGGTACGGGACAGAACACTGAAGCTTTCTTT	CASSLGTGQNTEAFF
TRBV5-6	TRBJ2-5	NA	NA	TGTGCCAGCAGCTTGGTTTCGTTTTCCCAAGAGACCCAGTACTTC	CASSLVSFSQETQYF
TRBV28	TRBJ1-1	NA	NA	TGTGCCAGCAGTTTGCTTACACAGGGTGATGAAGCTTTCTTT	CASSLLTQGDEAFF
TRBV30	TRBJ1-5	NA	NA	TGTGCCTGGGAACAGACGTTTAGCAATCAGCCCCAGCATTTT	CAWEQTFSNQPQHF
TRBV19	TRBJ2-1	NA	NA	TGTGCCAGTAGTATAGCTGTTTCCTACAATGAGCAGTTCTTC	CASSIAVSYNEQFF
TRBV7-9	TRBJ1-1	NA	NA	TGTGCCAGCAGCTTAGGACAGATGAGGACTGAAGCTTTCTTT	CASSLGQMRTEAFF
TRBV30	TRBJ1-4	NA	TRBD1	TGTGCCTGGAGGGGGACAGGGTACGAAAAACTGTTTTTT	CAWRGTGYEKLFF
TRBV30	TRBJ2-5	NA	TRBD1	TGTGCCTGGAGGGAAGGACGACAGGGTGAAAGGAGCCTCCAGTACTTC	CAWREGRQGERSLQYF
TRBV27	TRBJ1-6	NA	NA	TGTGCCAGCAGTATCCGCGCGGGTCTTACGAATTCACCCCTCCACTTT	CASSIRAGLTNSPLHF
TRBV6-5	TRBJ1-2	NA	TRBD1	TGTGCCAGCAGTTACTCGATCGCAGGGGGCGCGGGAGGCTACACCTTC	CASSYSIAGGAGGYTF
TRBV9	TRBJ2-3	NA	TRBD1	TGTGCCAGCAGCGTAGTGGGACAGATGAGCACAGATACGCAGTATTTT	CASSVVGQMSTDTQYF
TRBV28	TRBJ1-3	NA	NA	TGTGCCAGCAGTCATTCGAGGGGGGGCTCTGGAAACACCATATATTTT	CASSHSRGGSGNTIYF
TRBV5-1	TRBJ2-3	NA	TRBD2	TGCGCCAGCAGCTTGGGGGGACTAGCGACCCCAGATACGCAGTATTTT	CASSLGGLATPDTQYF
TRBV5-1	TRBJ1-1	NA	NA	TGCGCCAGCAGCTTGATCCTCACTGAAGCTTTCTTT	CASSLILTEAFF